These 6 T cell receptor beta chains share one sample of origin, sequenced in a study of PD-L1 blockade in urothelial cancer. Clones were read by immunoSEQ multiplex PCR, and TCRdb kept only the in-frame ones, dropping some. The top ten hold 2.5% to 3% of the sample, which has tens of thousands of clones, approximately 77% seen once. The source material was PBMCs, sampled around atezolizumab (anti-PD-L1) treatment. The receptors originated from a man between 65 and 80 years old with urothelial cancer.

The chain combines TRBV7-2 with TRBJ2-1; 10 bases map to TRBD1. CDR1 SGHTA and CDR2 FQGNSA come from the germline V gene. The CDR3 is 14 amino acids. The ends lost 6 bases at V and 5 bases at J; junction bases unmatched: 4. The CDR3 DNA follows: TGTGCCAGCAGTCGACAGGGGGCCGACAATGAGCAGTTCTTC. It yields the protein CASSRQGADNEQFF. Filled out from reference TRBV7-2 and TRBJ2-1, the complete variable domain reads GAGVSQSPSNKVTEKGKDVELRCDPISGHTALYWYRQSLGQGLEFLIYFQGNSAPDKSGLPSDRFSAERTGGSVSTLTIQRTQQEDSAVYLCASSRQGADNEQFFGPGTRLTVL.

This chain connects TRBV7-3 to TRBJ2-1; 10 positions match TRBD2. The CDR3 is 15 amino acids. The V segment lost 4 bases and the J segment 7 bases; nucleotides outside the gene matches: 7. CDR1 is SGHTA, CDR2 FQGTGA, per germline. CDR3 coding DNA: TGTGCCAGCAGCTCTACTAGCGGGATATCTAATGAGCAGTTCTTC. Its translation: CASSSTSGISNEQFF.

In its sample, this clone was seen once. The chain has TRBV28 and TRBJ1-3, with 8 bases lining up with TRBD1. Germline V gives CDR1 MDHEN, CDR2 SYDVKM. CDR3 length: 15 amino acids. Germline trimming cut 2 bases from V and 4 bases from J; bases unmatched to any gene: 4. DNA for the CDR3: TGTGCCAGCAGTTTACCGACAGGGGTGGGAAACACCATATATTTT. Translating it yields CASSLPTGVGNTIYF.

A few counts support this clone. This chain joins TRBV4-1 and TRBJ2-5, with unresolved D. The V gene lost 0 bases and the J gene lost 5 bases, with 13 bases spanning the gap. This CDR3 contains 15 residues. Per germline, CDR1 MGHRA and CDR2 YSYEKL. CDR3 DNA: TGCGCCAGCAGCCAAGAGGTTGTCCACAGTGAGACCCAGTACTTC. Translation gives CASSQEVVHSETQYF.

The chain recombines TRBV7-9 with TRBJ2-3, with 10 bases identical to TRBD1. The CDR3 is made up of 16 amino acids. Germline CDR1 and CDR2: SEHNR and FQNEAQ (reference sequence). Trimming at V came to 0 bases and at J to 4 bases, leaving 4 bases not matched to a gene. In nucleotides, the CDR3 is TGTGCCAGCAGCTTAGCATCCGGGACAGGGGCAGATACGCAGTATTTT. Amino acid sequence: CASSLASGTGADTQYF.

This sequence joins TRBV6-4 and TRBJ1-1; tentatively, D is TRBD1 (6 bases). This CDR3 is 14 amino acids long. Trimming stripped 7 bases from V and 3 bases from J, with 15 bases between. Germline V CDR1 and CDR2: MRHNA, SNTAGT. The CDR3 here is CASKAGTTYTEAFF. The CDR3 bases are TGTGCCAGCAAGGCCGGGACAACTTACACTGAAGCTTTCTTT.